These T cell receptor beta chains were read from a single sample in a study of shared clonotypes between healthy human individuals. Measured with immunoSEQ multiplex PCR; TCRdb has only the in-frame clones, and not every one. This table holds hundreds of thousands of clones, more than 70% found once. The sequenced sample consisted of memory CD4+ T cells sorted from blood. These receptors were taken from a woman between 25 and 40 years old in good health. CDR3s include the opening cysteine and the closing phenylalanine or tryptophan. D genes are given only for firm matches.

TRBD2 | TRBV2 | CASSPTSGRTNEQFF
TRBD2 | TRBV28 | CASSSPRLAVLTGELFF
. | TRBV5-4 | CASSPPNTDSGANVLTF
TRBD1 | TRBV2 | CASSPRLGGRANTEAFF
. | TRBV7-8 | CASSLTNMNTEAFF
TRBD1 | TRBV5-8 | CASSLVKQGTQPQHF
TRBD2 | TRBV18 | CASSPRTSGYEQYF
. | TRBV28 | CASSLSHGAGLGEQYF
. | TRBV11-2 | CASSLSVLGEVEQYF
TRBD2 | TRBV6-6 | CASNNRDYGETQYF
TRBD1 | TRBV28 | CASSLDRAGTDTQYF
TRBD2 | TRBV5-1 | CASSWSGDGELFF
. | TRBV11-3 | CASSFSPEGEQYF
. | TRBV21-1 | CASSKVPGTGGDEQYF
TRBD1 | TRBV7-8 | CASSVTGGRFGTEAFF
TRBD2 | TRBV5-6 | CASSFSTSGTGELFF
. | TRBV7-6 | CASSSRWRRGGNEQFF
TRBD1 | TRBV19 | CASQPGQGRETQYF
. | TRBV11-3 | CASSLDRGHYNEQFF
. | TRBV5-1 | CASSFGTENTGELFF